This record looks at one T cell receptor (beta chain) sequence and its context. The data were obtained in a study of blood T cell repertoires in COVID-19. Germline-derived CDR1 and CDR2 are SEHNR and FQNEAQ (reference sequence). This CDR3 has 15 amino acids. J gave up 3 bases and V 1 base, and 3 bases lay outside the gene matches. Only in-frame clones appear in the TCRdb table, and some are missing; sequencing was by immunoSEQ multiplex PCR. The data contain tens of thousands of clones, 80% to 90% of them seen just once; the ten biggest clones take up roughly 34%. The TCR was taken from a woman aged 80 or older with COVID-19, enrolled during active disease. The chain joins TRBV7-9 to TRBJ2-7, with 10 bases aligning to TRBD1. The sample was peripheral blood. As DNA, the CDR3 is TGTGCCAGCAGCTTAGGGGGGACAGGGGTCTACGAGCAGTACTTC. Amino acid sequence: CASSLGGTGVYEQYF.